This TCR beta chain was recovered during a study of T cell responses to AZD1222 COVID-19 vaccine. General observations from the study: Baseline serology detected seropositivity in only six or seven AZD1222 recipients. As reported, nearly half of all spike-specific TCRs target variant regions that are unmutated. Every sample of the repertoires postdated the peak T cell response.

The repertoire was sequenced with immunoSEQ multiplex PCR; TCRdb's copy has only in-frame clones and lacks some. The sample yields some 54,000 clones, 70% to 90% seen once. From germline, CDR1 is LNHDA and CDR2 SQIVND (reference sequence). This CDR3 is built from 13 residues. Trimming shortened V by 3 bases and J by 2 bases, and 8 bases separated the two germline ends. Note on this clone: The antigen is not known.

The sample here was peripheral blood, taken on day 0 of AZD1222 vaccination. The origin of this receptor is an adult in good health. This rearrangement joins TRBV19 to TRBJ2-7; D not certain. The chain's CDR3 is CASSIGLPYEQYF. For the CDR3, the DNA is TGTGCCAGTAGTATCGGGCTTCCCTACGAGCAGTACTTC.